Presented here are 3 T cell receptor beta chains from one specimen sequenced in a study of T cell clonality in common variable immunodeficiency. Their antigen targets remain unknown. Study conclusions and caveats: In common variable immunodeficiency, TCR beta chains reportedly carried fewer deletions and N-nucleotide insertions.

TCRdb's table, derived via immunoSEQ multiplex PCR, lists solely in-frame clones and lacks some. This sample has roughly 40,000 clones, each found more than once. The sequencing input was peripheral blood mononuclear cells. All receptors come from a human donor with common variable immunodeficiency.

A note on this clone: The read finishes 3 residues shy of the CDR3 end, and the germline J gene is used to complete it. The chain combines TRBV20-1 with TRBJ2-5, with 12 bases aligning to TRBD2. Germline CDR1 and CDR2: DFQATT and SNEGSKA (reference sequence). The CDR3 length is 14 residues. With 6 bases clipped from V and 5 bases from J, the junction kept 7 bases outside the gene matches. Partial CDR3 DNA: TGCAGTGCCCGCGGACTAGCGGGAATGGAGACC. Translation gives CSARGLAGMET. The complete CDR3 reads CSARGLAGMETQYF.

The table lists this clone with a few counts. The CDR3 end is not reached by the read, which stops 3 residues before it; the germline J gene fills it in. The gene calls are TRBV5-5 and TRBJ2-7, with a weak D call TRBD2 (5 bases). The germline V gene encodes CDR1 SGHKS and CDR2 YYEKEE (reference sequence). The V end was cut by 0 bases, the J end by 2 bases, with 12 bases between. The CDR3 consists of 15 residues. CDR3 DNA (partial): TGTGCCAGCAGCTTGGACGCGGGCAGAGCCTACGAG. It encodes CASSLDAGRAYE. The CDR3 as a whole reads CASSLDAGRAYEQYF.

As concerns this clone: The read terminates 3 residues before the CDR3 end, so the remaining end is supplied by the germline J gene. The chain employs TRBV19 and TRBJ2-2; 7 bases line up with TRBD2. Germline values: CDR1 LNHDA, CDR2 SQIVND (reference sequence). Unmatched junction bases numbered 4, after V lost 1 base and J lost 5 bases. The CDR3 spans 15 residues. CDR3 loop: CASSIVQGGTGELFF. CDR3 DNA, as far as it was read: TGTGCCAGTAGTATAGTTCAGGGAGGGACCGGGGAG.